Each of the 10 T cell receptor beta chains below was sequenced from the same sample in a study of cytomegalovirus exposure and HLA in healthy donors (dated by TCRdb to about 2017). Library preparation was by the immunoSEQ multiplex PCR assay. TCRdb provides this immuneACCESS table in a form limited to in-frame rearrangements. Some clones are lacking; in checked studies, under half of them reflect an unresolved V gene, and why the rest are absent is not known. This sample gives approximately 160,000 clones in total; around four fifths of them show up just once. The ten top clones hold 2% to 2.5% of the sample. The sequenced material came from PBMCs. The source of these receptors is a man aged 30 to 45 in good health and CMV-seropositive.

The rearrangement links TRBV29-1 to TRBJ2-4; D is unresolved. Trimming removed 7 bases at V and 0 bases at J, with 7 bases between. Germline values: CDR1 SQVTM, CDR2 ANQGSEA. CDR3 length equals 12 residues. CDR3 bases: TGCAGCGCCCTTAGAGCCAAAAACATTCAGTACTTC. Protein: CSALRAKNIQYF. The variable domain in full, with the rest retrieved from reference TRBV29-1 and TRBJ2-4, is SAVISQKPSRDICQRGTSLTIQCQVDSQVTMMFWYRQQPGQSLTLIATANQGSEATYESGFVIDKFPISRPNLTFSTLTVSNMSPEDSSIYLCSALRAKNIQYFGAGTRLSVL.

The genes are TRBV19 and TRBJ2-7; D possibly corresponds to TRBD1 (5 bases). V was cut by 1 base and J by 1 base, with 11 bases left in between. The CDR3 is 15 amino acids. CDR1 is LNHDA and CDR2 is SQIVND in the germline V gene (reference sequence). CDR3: CASSIVAAGSYEQYF. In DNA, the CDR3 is TGTGCCAGTAGTATAGTGGCGGCAGGGTCCTACGAGCAGTACTTC.

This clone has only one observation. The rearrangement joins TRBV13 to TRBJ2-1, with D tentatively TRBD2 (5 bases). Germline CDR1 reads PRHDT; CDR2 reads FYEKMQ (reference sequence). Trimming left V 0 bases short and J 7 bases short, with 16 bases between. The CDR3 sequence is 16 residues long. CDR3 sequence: CASSLGRGPLWNEQFF. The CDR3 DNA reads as TGTGCCAGCAGCTTAGGCCGGGGTCCCCTGTGGAATGAGCAGTTCTTC. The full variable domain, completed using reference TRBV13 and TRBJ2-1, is AAGVIQSPRHLIKEKRETATLKCYPIPRHDTVYWYQQGPGQDPQFLISFYEKMQSDKGSIPDRFSAQQFSDYHSELNMSSLELGDSALYFCASSLGRGPLWNEQFFGPGTRLTVL.

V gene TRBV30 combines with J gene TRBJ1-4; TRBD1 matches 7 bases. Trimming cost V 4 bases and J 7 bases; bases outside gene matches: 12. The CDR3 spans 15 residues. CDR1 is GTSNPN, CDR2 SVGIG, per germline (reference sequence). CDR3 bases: TGTGCCTGGATGGACTCGGGACAGAGCAGTGAAAAACTGTTTTTT. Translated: CAWMDSGQSSEKLFF.

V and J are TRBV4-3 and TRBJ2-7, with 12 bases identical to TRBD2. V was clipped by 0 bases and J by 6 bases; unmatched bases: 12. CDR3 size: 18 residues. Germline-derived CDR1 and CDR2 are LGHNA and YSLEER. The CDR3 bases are TGCGCCAGCAGCCAAGATGGTGGTCCTAGCGGGGGGGCATCCGAGCAGTACTTC. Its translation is CASSQDGGPSGGASEQYF.

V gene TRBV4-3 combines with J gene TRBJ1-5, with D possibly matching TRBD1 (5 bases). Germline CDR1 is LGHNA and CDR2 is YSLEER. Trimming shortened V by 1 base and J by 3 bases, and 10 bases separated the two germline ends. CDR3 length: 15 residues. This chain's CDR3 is CASSQVSGPNQPQHF. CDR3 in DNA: TGCGCCAGCAGCCAAGTGTCAGGGCCCAATCAGCCCCAGCATTTT.

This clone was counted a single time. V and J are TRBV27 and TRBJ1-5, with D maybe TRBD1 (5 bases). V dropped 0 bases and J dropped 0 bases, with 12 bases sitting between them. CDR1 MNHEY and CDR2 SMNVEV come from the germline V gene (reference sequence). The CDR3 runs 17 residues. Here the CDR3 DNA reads TGTGCCAGCAGTTTATCGGGGGAGGTGAATAGCAATCAGCCCCAGCATTTT. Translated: CASSLSGEVNSNQPQHF.

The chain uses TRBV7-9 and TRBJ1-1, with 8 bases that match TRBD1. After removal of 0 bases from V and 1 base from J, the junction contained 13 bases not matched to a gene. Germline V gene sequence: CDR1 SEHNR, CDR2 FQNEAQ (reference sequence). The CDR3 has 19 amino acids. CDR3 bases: TGTGCCAGCAGCTTAGCGCGATTTGGACAGGGCCGTCGGAACACTGAAGCTTTCTTT. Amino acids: CASSLARFGQGRRNTEAFF. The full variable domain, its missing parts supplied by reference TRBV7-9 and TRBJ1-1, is DTGVSQNPRHKITKRGQNVTFRCDPISEHNRLYWYRQTLGQGPEFLTYFQNEAQLEKSRLLSDRFSAERPKGSFSTLEIQRTEQGDSAMYLCASSLARFGQGRRNTEAFFGQGTRLTVV.

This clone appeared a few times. This chain's CDR3 is CASSLLAGAMNTGELFF. The CDR3 DNA reads TGTGCCAGCAGCCTCTTAGCGGGGGCCATGAACACCGGGGAGCTGTTTTTT. The V gene is TRBV5-4, the J gene TRBJ2-2, with 9 nucleotides matching TRBD2. This CDR3 comprises 17 residues. The V gene's germline CDR1 is SGHNT and CDR2 YYREEE (reference sequence). After removal of 4 bases from V and 1 base from J, the junction contained 8 bases not matched to a gene.

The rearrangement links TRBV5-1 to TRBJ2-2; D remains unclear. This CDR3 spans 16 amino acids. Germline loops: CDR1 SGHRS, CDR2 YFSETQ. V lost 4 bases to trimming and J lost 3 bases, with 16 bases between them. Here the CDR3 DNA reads TGCGCCAGCAGCCTGGAGTCAGTTTCCCACACCGGGGAGCTGTTTTTT. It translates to CASSLESVSHTGELFF.